Below are 5 T cell receptor beta chains sequenced from a single sample in a study of cytomegalovirus exposure and HLA in healthy donors. Primers included in the PCR were 60 Vbeta and 13 Jbeta primers. Generated by immunoSEQ multiplex PCR, the TCRdb table keeps only in-frame clones and is missing some. The sample holds under 150,000 clones, about 80% seen once. The specimen sequenced was PBMCs. These receptors came from a woman aged 25-40 years in good health and CMV-seropositive.

This clone came up a few times. The rearrangement joins TRBV5-3 to TRBJ2-7, with D unclear. TRBV5-3 is an ORF for which the function is uncertain. The CDR3 loop spans 12 amino acids. Trimming left V 10 bases short and J 2 bases short, with 13 bases between. The CDR3 sequence: CARRSGAYEQYF. CDR3 DNA: TGTGCCCGTCGGTCAGGTGCCTACGAGCAGTACTTC.

For this clone: At one boundary the junction diverges from the germline segment, which might be a read error. This rearrangement joins TRBV13 to TRBJ2-3; D not certain. The CDR3 is made up of 16 amino acids. In germline, CDR1 is PRHDT, CDR2 FYEKMQ (reference sequence). Written as DNA, the CDR3 is TGTGCCGGCAGCCCGAATTACAGAAGAGGCACAGATACGCAGTATTTT. It is translated as CAGSPNYRRGTDTQYF.

DNA for the CDR3: TGTGCCAGCAGCTTAGGTTGGGCCGAACCAAGCGGAAACACCATATATTTT. As protein: CASSLGWAEPSGNTIYF. The chain joins TRBV7-9 to TRBJ1-3; D gene unclear. Germline assignment: CDR1 SEHNR and CDR2 FQNEAQ (reference sequence). This CDR3 comprises 17 residues. Trimming took off 1 base at V and 4 bases at J, with 17 bases between the two ends.

The chain links TRBV10-3 to TRBJ1-1, with D possibly being TRBD1 (5 bases). CDR1 ENHRY and CDR2 SYGVKD come from the germline V gene. The CDR3 has 14 amino acids. Trimming took 10 bases from V and 0 from J, leaving 15 bases between them. CDR3 loop: CASGTGGLNTEAFF. CDR3 bases: TGTGCCAGCGGGACCGGGGGTTTGAACACTGAAGCTTTCTTT.

The chain links TRBV9 to TRBJ2-5; a possible D gene is TRBD2 (5 bases). This CDR3 spans 14 amino acids. Trimming stripped 4 bases from V and 1 base from J, with 11 bases between. Germline CDR1 is SGDLS and CDR2 is YYNGEE. CDR3 residues: CASSSFGSQETQYF. Written as DNA, the CDR3 is TGTGCCAGCAGCTCCTTTGGGAGCCAAGAGACCCAGTACTTC.